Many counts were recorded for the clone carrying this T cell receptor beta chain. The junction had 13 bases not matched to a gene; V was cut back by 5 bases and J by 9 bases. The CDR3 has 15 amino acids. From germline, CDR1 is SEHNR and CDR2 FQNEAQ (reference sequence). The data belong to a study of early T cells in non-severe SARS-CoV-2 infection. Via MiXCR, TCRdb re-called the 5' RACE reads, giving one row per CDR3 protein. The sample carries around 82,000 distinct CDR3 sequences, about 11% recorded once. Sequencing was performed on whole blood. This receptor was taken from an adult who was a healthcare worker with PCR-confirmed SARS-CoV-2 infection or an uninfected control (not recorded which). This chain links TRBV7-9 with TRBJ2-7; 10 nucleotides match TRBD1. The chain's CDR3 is CASSLERDRGGAQYF. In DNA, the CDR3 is TGTGCCAGCAGCCTGGAGAGGGACAGGGGCGGCGCGCAGTACTTC.